This record covers a single TCR beta chain. CDR3 size: 16 residues. CDR1 LGHDT and CDR2 YNNKEL come from the germline V gene (reference sequence). Trimming removed 5 bases from V and 0 bases from J; junction bases left unmatched: 5. The source of the sample is a study of T cell responses to AZD1222 COVID-19 vaccine. Assay: immunoSEQ multiplex PCR; the TCRdb copy retains only in-frame clones and omits some. This sample has about 190,000 clones, with over 85% found just once. This clonotype was sampled from an adult who received the MenACWY meningococcal vaccine as a control. The sequences come from peripheral blood, collected 28 days after the second dose of the MenACWY control vaccine. J is TRBJ2-2 and V is TRBV3-1 (or the pseudogene TRBV3-2); TRBD2 matches at 8 bases. The chain's CDR3 is CASSLTSGSNTGELFF. The CDR3 coding sequence is TGTGCCAGCAGCTTAACTAGCGGCTCGAACACCGGGGAGCTGTTTTTT.